The 9 T cell receptor beta chains reported below all come from one sample, sequenced in a study of blood T cell repertoires in COVID-19. The protocol was immunoSEQ multiplex PCR, while the TCRdb copy is restricted to in-frame clones and leaves out a portion. The table has fewer than 45,000 clones, approximately 74% seen once. Sequenced sample: peripheral blood. These receptor sequences come from a man in his sixties or seventies with COVID-19, enrolled during active disease.

This clone was observed once. The rearrangement uses TRBV19 and TRBJ2-1; the match to TRBD2 covers 13 bases. The germline CDR1 and CDR2 sequences are LNHDA and SQIVND (reference sequence). V was pared by 5 bases and J by 10 bases, with 8 bases of the junction left unmatched. The CDR3 contains 15 residues. CDR3 sequence reads: CASSPGTSGEEEQFF. The CDR3 DNA reads TGTGCCAGTAGTCCCGGGACTAGCGGGGAGGAAGAGCAGTTCTTC. Drawing the rest from reference TRBV19 and TRBJ2-1, the complete variable domain is DGGITQSPKYLFRKEGQNVTLSCEQNLNHDAMYWYRQDPGQGLRLIYYSQIVNDFQKGDIAEGYSVSREKKESFPLTVTSAQKNPTAFYLCASSPGTSGEEEQFFGPGTRLTVL.

This clone was seen a single time. The CDR3 DNA follows: TGTGCCAGTACTAGATCGGGGGTGAACACTGAAGCTTTCTTT. Its protein is CASTRSGVNTEAFF. The chain is built from TRBV19 and TRBJ1-1; possible D gene TRBD1, 5 bases. The CDR3 has 14 residues. CDR1 is LNHDA, CDR2 SQIVND, per germline (reference sequence). Deletions cut 7 bases from V and 0 bases from J, with 12 bases between.

Note on this clone: Other DNA sequences of this sample code for an identical CDR3. The chain links TRBV30 to TRBJ1-5; D is unclear. Germline CDR1 reads GTSNPN; CDR2 reads SVGIG (reference sequence). The CDR3 has 13 residues. Deletions cut 2 bases from V and 4 bases from J, with 9 bases between. The CDR3 DNA follows: TGTGCCTGGAGTACGAGGGAAAATCAGCCCCAGCATTTT. It yields the protein CAWSTRENQPQHF. The whole variable domain, filled in from reference TRBV30 and TRBJ1-5, reads SQTIHQWPATLVQPVGSPLSLECTVEGTSNPNLYWYRQAAGRGLQLLFYSVGIGQISSEVPQNLSASRPQDRQFILSSKKLLLSDSGFYLCAWSTRENQPQHFGDGTRLSIL.

CDR3 sequence (DNA): TGTGCCACCAGCAGAGGGGAGGGAACTGGGGCCAACGTCCTGACTTTC. This encodes CATSRGEGTGANVLTF. The chain recombines TRBV15 with TRBJ2-6, with TRBD2 identical over 7 bases. Losses at the gene ends were 1 base for V and 2 bases for J; bases not matched to a gene: 2. The CDR3 length is 16 residues. Germline CDR1 and CDR2: LNHNV and YYDKDF (reference sequence).

The rearrangement uses TRBV2 and TRBJ1-2; D is perhaps TRBD1 (5 bases). V lost 0 bases and J 8 bases, leaving 16 bases between the germline ends. Germline-derived CDR1 and CDR2 are SNHLY and FYNNEI. This CDR3 comprises 15 residues. CDR3 nucleotides: TGTGCCAGCAGTGAAGCGCTGGGACTCATCGCGGGCTACACCTTC. Amino acids: CASSEALGLIAGYTF.

The rearrangement links TRBV19 to TRBJ2-7; TRBD2 is a possible D gene (6 bases). V dropped 9 bases and J dropped 2 bases, with 14 bases sitting between them. The CDR3 consists of 13 residues. Germline values: CDR1 LNHDA, CDR2 SQIVND (reference sequence). Written as DNA, the CDR3 is TGTGCCAGCCTTACGGGGGTAACCTACGAGCAGTACTTC. This sequence encodes CASLTGVTYEQYF.

This clone was detected a few times. The gene calls are TRBV3-1 (or the pseudogene TRBV3-2) and TRBJ2-7, with D possibly being TRBD2 (6 bases). Trimming cost V 4 bases and J 2 bases, with 15 bases left between them. The germline gives CDR1 LGHDT, CDR2 YNNKEL (reference sequence). The CDR3 extends over 15 amino acids. CDR3 DNA sequence: TGTGCCAGCAGCCTGGGAATAGCGGCTACCTACGAGCAGTACTTC. Translating gives CASSLGIAATYEQYF.

This clone is judged large. The V and J genes are TRBV9 and TRBJ2-7, with 8 bases that match TRBD2. Losses at the gene ends were 4 bases for V and 3 bases for J; bases not matched to a gene: 6. The CDR3 covers 14 residues. Germline V lookup: CDR1 SGDLS, CDR2 YYNGEE. The CDR3 DNA sequence: TGTGCCAGCAGCCCCGCGCTAGCGGGCTACGAGCAGTACTTC. Protein sequence: CASSPALAGYEQYF.

At least ten counts were recorded for this clone. The chain joins TRBV19 to TRBJ2-7; maybe TRBD2 (7 bases). From germline, CDR1 is LNHDA and CDR2 SQIVND (reference sequence). V gave up 1 base and J gave up 6 bases, with 16 bases separating them. The CDR3 has 15 residues. As DNA, the CDR3 is TGTGCCAGTAGTATAGGAGGGGGGGCCGGCAGCGAGCAGTACTTC. Protein: CASSIGGGAGSEQYF.